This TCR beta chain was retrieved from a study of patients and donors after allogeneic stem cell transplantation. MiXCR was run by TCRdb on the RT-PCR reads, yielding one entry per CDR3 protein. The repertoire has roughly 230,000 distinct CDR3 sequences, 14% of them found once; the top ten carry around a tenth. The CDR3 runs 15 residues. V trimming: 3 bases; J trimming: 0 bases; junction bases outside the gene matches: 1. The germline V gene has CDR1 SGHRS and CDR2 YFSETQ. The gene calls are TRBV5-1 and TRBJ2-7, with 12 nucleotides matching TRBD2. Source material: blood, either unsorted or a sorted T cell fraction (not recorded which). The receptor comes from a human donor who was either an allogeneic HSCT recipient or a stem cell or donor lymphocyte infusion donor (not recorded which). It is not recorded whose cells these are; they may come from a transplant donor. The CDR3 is CASSSTSGSSYEQYF. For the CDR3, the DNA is TGCGCCAGCAGCTCGACTAGCGGGAGCTCCTACGAGCAGTACTTC.